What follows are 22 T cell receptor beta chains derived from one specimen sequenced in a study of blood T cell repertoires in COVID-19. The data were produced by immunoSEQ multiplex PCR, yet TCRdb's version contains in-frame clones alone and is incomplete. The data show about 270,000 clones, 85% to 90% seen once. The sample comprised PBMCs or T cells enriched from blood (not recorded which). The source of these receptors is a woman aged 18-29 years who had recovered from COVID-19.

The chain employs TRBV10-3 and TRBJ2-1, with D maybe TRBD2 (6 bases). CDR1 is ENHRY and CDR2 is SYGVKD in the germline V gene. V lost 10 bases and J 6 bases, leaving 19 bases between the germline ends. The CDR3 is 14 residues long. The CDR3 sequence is CATTPELAGNEQFF. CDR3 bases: TGTGCCACCACGCCCGAACTAGCAGGCAATGAGCAGTTCTTC.

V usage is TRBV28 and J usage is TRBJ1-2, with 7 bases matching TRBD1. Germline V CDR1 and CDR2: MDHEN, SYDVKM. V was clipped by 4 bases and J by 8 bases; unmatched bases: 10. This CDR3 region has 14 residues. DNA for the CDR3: TGTGCCAGCAGTTCCGCGATCAGGGGGGTAGGCTACACCTTC. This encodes CASSSAIRGVGYTF.

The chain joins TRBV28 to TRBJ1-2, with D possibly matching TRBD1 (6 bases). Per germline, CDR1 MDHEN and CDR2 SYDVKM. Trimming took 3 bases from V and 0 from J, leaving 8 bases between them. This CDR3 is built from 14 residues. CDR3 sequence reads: CASSFGTSNYGYTF. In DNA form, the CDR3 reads TGTGCCAGCAGTTTCGGGACATCTAACTATGGCTACACCTTC.

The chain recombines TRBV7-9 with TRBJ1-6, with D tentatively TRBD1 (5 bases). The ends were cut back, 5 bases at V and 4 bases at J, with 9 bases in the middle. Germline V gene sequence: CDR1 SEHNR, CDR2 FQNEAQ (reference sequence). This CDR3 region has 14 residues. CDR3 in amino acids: CASSRQQYNSPLHF. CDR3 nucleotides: TGTGCCAGCAGCCGACAGCAATATAATTCACCCCTCCACTTT. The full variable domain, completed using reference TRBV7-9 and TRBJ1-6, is DTGVSQNPRHKITKRGQNVTFRCDPISEHNRLYWYRQTLGQGPEFLTYFQNEAQLEKSRLLSDRFSAERPKGSFSTLEIQRTEQGDSAMYLCASSRQQYNSPLHFGNGTRLTVT.

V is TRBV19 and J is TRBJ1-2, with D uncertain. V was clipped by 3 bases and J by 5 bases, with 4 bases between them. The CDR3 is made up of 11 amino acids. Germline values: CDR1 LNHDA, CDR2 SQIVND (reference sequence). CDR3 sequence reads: CASSIQYGYTF. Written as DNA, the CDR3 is TGTGCCAGTAGTATCCAGTATGGCTACACCTTC.

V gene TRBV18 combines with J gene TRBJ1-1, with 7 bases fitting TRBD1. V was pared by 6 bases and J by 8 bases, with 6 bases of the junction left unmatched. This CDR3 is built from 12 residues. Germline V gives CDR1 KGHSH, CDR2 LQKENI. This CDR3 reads CASSHDREEAFF. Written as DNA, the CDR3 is TGTGCCAGCTCTCACGACAGGGAAGAAGCTTTCTTT.

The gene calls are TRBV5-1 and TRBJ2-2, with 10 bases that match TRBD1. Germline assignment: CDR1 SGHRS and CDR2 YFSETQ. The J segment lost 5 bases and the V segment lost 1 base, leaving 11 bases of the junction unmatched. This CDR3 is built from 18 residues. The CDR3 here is CASSLSGLRQGATGELFF. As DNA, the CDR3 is TGCGCCAGCAGCTTGAGTGGTCTCCGACAGGGGGCGACCGGGGAGCTGTTTTTT.

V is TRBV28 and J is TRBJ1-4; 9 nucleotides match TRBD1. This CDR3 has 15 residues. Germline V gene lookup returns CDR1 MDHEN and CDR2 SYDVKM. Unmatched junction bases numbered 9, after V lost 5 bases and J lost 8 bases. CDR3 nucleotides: TGTGCCAGCAGTATACCGGGACAGGGAGGCGAAAAACTGTTTTTT. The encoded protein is CASSIPGQGGEKLFF.

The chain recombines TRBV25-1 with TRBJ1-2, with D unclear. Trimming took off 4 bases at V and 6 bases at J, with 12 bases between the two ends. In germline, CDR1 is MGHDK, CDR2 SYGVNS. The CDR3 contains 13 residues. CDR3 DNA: TGTGCCAGCAGTGTGCAGGCGGGTGATGGCTACACCTTC. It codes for CASSVQAGDGYTF.

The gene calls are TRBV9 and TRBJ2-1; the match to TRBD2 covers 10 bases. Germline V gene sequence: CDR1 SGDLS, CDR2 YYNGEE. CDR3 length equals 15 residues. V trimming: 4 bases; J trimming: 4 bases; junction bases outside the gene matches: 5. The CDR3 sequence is CASSLTSGDYNEQFF. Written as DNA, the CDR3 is TGTGCCAGCAGCCTAACTAGCGGGGATTACAATGAGCAGTTCTTC.

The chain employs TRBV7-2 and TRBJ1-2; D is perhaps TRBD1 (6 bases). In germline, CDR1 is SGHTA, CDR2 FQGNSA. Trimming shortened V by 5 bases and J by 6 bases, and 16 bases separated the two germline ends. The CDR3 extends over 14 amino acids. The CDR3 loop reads CASSNRVPLNGYTF. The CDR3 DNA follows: TGTGCCAGCAGCAACAGGGTCCCCTTGAATGGCTACACCTTC.

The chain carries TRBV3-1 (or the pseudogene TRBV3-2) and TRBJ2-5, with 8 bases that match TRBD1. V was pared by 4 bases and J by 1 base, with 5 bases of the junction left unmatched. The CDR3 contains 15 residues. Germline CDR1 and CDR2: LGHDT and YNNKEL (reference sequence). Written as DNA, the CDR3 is TGTGCCAGCAGCCCTCAGACAGGGGCCCAAGAGACCCAGTACTTC. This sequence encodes CASSPQTGAQETQYF.

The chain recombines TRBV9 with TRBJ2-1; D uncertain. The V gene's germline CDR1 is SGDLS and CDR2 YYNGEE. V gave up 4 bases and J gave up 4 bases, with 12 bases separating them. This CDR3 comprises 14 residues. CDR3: CASSFGTAYNEQFF. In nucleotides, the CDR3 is TGTGCCAGCAGCTTCGGAACAGCATACAATGAGCAGTTCTTC.

The CDR3 nucleotides read TGTGCCAGTAGTATTGGACAGCCGAGCACAGATACGCAGTATTTT. It encodes CASSIGQPSTDTQYF. The chain uses TRBV19 and TRBJ2-3, with D possibly matching TRBD1 (6 bases). CDR1 is LNHDA, CDR2 SQIVND, per germline (reference sequence). The CDR3 spans 15 residues. Trimming pared 3 bases from V and 0 bases from J, leaving 10 bases between.

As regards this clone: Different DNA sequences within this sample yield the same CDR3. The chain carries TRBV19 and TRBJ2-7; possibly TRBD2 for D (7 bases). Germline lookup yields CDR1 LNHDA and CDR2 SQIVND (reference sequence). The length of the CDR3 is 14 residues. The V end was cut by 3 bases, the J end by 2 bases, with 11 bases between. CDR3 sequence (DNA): TGTGCCAGTAGTATTGGCGGGGGCCCCTACGAGCAGTACTTC. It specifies CASSIGGGPYEQYF.

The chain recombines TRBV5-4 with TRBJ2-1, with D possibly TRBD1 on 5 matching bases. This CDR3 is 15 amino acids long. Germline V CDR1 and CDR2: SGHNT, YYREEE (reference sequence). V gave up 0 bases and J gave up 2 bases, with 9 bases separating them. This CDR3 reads CASSLEGATYNEQFF. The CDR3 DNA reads TGTGCCAGCAGCTTGGAAGGGGCCACCTACAATGAGCAGTTCTTC.

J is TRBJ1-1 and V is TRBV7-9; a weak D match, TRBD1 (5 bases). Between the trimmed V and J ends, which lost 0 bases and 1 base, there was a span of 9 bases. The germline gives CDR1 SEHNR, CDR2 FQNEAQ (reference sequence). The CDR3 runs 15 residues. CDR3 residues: CASSLAGGWNTEAFF. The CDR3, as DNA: TGTGCCAGCAGCTTAGCGGGGGGGTGGAACACTGAAGCTTTCTTT.

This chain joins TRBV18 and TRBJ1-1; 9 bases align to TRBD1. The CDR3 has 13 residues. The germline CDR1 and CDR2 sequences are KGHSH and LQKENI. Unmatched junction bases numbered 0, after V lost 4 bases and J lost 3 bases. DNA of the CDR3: TGTGCCAGCTCACGGGACAGGGACACTGAAGCTTTCTTT. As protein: CASSRDRDTEAFF. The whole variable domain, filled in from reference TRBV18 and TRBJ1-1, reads NAGVMQNPRHLVRRRGQEARLRCSPMKGHSHVYWYRQLPEEGLKFMVYLQKENIIDESGMPKERFSAEFPKEGPSILRIQQVVRGDSAAYFCASSRDRDTEAFFGQGTRLTVV.

CDR3 sequence: CASSPAGRNTEAFF. CDR3 DNA: TGTGCCAGCTCACCTGCGGGTCGAAACACTGAAGCTTTCTTT. This chain uses TRBV18 with TRBJ1-1; D is unclear. Germline values: CDR1 KGHSH, CDR2 LQKENI. The CDR3 covers 14 residues. Trimming took off 3 bases at V and 2 bases at J, with 10 bases between the two ends.

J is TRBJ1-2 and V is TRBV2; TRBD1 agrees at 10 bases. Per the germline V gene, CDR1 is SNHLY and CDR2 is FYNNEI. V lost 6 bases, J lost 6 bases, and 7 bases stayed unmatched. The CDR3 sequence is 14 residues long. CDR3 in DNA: TGTGCCAGCAGAACGGGACAGGGGCTTGATGGCTACACCTTC. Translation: CASRTGQGLDGYTF.

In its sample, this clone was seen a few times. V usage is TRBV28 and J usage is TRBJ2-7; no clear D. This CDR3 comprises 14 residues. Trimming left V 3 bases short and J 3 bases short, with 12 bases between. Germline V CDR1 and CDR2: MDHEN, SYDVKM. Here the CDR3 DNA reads TGTGCCAGCAGTTTGGTACACCTGAACTACGAGCAGTACTTC. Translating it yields CASSLVHLNYEQYF.

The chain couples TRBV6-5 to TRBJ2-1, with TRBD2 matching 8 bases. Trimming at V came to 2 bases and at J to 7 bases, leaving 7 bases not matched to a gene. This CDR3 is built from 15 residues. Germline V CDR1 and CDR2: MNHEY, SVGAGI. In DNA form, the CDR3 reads TGTGCCAGCAGTTACCCGGGGGGGGGCACGAATGAGCAGTTCTTC. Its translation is CASSYPGGGTNEQFF.